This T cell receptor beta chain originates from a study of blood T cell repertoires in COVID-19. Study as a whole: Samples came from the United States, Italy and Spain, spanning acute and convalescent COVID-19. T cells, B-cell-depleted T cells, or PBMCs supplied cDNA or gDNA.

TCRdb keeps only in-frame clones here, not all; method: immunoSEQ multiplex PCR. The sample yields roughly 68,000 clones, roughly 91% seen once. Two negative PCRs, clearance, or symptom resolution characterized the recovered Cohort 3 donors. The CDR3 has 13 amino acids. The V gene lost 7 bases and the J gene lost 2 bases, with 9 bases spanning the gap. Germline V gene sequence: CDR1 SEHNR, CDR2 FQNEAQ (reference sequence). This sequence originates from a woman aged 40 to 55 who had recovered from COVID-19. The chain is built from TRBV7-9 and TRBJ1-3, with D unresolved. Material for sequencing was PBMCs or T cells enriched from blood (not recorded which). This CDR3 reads CASIHGTGNTIYF. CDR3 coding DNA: TGTGCCAGCATCCACGGGACTGGAAACACCATATATTTT.